This TCR beta chain stems from a study of graft-versus-host responses after intestinal transplantation. Study-level background: Induction using anti-thymocyte globulin, followed by tacrolimus and steroids for two to three years, was given to all recipients. Study observations and caveats: Recipient marrow contained GvH clones, some of which appeared first in ileum or blood. HvG clone declines early post-transplant were associated with peak circulating GvH levels.

Regarding this clone: Its cognate antigen is unknown. At one of its ends the junction is not consistent with the germline gene, which may arise from a read error.

This CDR3 is built from 12 residues. Looked up from germline, CDR1 is SNHLY and CDR2 is FYNNEI. Clones were read by immunoSEQ multiplex PCR, and TCRdb kept only the in-frame ones, dropping some. The sample has about 89,000 clones; about 94% are singletons. This specimen consisted of unstimulated CD4+ T cells sorted from spleen or lymph node cells, obtained before transplant. The sequence was obtained from a human donor who was the organ donor for an intestinal transplant. The chain has TRBV2 and TRBJ1-3; D call uncertain. CDR3 nucleotides: TGTACCAGCAGTGTAATGGGAAACACCATATATTTT. This codes for CTSSVMGNTIYF.